This TCR beta chain was retrieved from a study of patients and donors after allogeneic stem cell transplantation. Germline V CDR1 and CDR2: MNHEY, SMNVEV (reference sequence). V dropped 6 bases and J dropped 9 bases, with 12 bases sitting between them. The CDR3 extends over 12 amino acids. TCRdb analysed the RT-PCR reads with MiXCR anew, one entry per CDR3 protein. The table includes tens of thousands of distinct CDR3 sequences, 5% detected once. The table lists this clonotype with many counts. The V call is TRBV27, the J call TRBJ2-1; no firm D call. This sequence originates from a human donor who was either an allogeneic HSCT recipient or a stem cell or donor lymphocyte infusion donor (not recorded which). It is not recorded whose cells these are; they may come from a transplant donor. The sample consisted of blood, either unsorted or a sorted T cell fraction (not recorded which). CDR3 residues: CASRRNSGEQFF. DNA of the CDR3: TGTGCCAGCAGGAGAAATTCGGGTGAGCAGTTCTTC.